This TCR beta chain was retrieved from a study of beta chain features in type 1 diabetes. Study-wide results and caveats: Naive, central memory and Treg TCRB repertoires appeared more alike in patients than in healthy donors. Moderately but significantly shorter TCRB CDR3s were found in Type 1 diabetes patients in all four CD4+ subsets. For patients and controls alike, PCR might favor shorter templates to the same degree.

CDR3 length equals 16 residues. Germline V CDR1 and CDR2: SGHTA, FQGNSA. V shed 4 bases and J 4 bases; nucleotides not matched to a gene: 8. The investigators reverse transcribed all of the isolated RNA, so they sequenced expressed TCRB transcripts. Reads from naive, central memory and regulatory T cell samples averaged around 3.5 million. Clones were read by immunoSEQ multiplex PCR, and TCRdb kept only the in-frame ones, dropping some. The sample lists more than 550,000 clones, over 12% occurring once. Markers CD45RO/CCR7/CD25/CD127/CD95/CD27 served to sort CD4+ naive, central memory, regulatory and stem cell-like memory cells. This clone was counted a few times. Its antigen is not known.

The TCR originated in a man aged 18 to 30 with type 1 diabetes. Sequencing input: naive CD4+ T cells from blood. The chain recombines TRBV7-2 with TRBJ2-5; 11 positions agree with TRBD2. CDR3: CASSSQTSGNGETQYF. The CDR3 DNA is TGTGCCAGCAGCTCCCAGACTAGCGGGAACGGAGAGACCCAGTACTTC.